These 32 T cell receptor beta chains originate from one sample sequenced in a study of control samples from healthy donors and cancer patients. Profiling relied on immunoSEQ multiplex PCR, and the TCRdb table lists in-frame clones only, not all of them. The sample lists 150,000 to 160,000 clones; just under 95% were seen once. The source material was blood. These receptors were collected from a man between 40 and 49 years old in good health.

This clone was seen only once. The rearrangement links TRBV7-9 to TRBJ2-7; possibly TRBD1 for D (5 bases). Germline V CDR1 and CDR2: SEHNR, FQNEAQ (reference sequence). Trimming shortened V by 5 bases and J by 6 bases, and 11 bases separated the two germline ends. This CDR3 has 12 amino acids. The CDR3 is CASSPQGPEQYF. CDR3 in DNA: TGTGCCAGCAGCCCGCAGGGTCCCGAGCAGTACTTC.

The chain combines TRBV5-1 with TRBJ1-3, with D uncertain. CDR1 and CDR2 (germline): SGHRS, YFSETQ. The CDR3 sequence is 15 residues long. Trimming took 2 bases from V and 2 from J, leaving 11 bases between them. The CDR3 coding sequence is TGCGCCAGCAGCTTTTTGGGAGACCCTGGAAACACCATATATTTT. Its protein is CASSFLGDPGNTIYF.

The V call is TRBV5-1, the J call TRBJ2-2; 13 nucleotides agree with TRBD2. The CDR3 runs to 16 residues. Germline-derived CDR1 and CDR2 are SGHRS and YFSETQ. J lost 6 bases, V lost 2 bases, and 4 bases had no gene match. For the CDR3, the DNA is TGCGCCAGCAGCTTACCAACTAGCGGGGGGGCCGGGGAGCTGTTTTTT. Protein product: CASSLPTSGGAGELFF. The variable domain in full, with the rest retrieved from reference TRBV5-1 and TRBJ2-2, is KAGVTQTPRYLIKTRGQQVTLSCSPISGHRSVSWYQQTPGQGLQFLFEYFSETQRNKGNFPGRFSGRQFSNSRSEMNVSTLELGDSALYLCASSLPTSGGAGELFFGEGSRLTVL.

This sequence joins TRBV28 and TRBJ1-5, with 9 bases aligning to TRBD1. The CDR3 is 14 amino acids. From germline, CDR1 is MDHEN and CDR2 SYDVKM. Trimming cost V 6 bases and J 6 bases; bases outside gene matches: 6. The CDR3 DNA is TGTGCCAGCAGGGGGGGACAGGGAGGTCAGCCCCAGCATTTT. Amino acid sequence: CASRGGQGGQPQHF.

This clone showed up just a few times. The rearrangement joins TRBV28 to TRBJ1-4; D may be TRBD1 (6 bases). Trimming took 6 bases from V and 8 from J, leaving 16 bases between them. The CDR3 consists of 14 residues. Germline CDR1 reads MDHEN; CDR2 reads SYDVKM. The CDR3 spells CASSPKAGDEKLFF. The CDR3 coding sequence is TGTGCCAGCAGCCCGAAGGCAGGGGACGAAAAACTGTTTTTT.

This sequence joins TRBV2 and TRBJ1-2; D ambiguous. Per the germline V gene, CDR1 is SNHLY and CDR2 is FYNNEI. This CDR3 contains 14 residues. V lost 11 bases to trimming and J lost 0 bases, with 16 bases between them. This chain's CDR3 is CASAPPTSNYGYTF. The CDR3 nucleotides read TGTGCCTCAGCACCCCCCACCTCTAACTATGGCTACACCTTC.

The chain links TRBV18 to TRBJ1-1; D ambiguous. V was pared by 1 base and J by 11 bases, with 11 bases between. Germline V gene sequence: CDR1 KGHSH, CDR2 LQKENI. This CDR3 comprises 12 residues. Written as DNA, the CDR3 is TGTGCCAGCTCACCACGTGGGGAGACGGCTTTCTTT. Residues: CASSPRGETAFF.

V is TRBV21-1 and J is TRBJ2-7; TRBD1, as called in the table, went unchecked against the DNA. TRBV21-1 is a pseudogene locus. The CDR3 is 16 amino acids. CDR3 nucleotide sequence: TGTGCCAGCAGCACCAAACCGCGGACAGGGCCCTACGAGCAGTACTTC. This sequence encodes CASSTKPRTGPYEQYF.

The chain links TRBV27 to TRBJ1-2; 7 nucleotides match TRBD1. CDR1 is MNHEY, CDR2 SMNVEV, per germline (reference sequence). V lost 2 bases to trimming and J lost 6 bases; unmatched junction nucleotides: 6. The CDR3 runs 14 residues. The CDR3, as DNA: TGTGCCAGCAGTTTAAGGGGACAGATGAATGGCTACACCTTC. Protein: CASSLRGQMNGYTF.

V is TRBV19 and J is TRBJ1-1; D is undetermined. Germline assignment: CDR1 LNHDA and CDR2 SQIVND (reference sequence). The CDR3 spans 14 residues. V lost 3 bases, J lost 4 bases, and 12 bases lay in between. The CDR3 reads CASSINSVGTEAFF. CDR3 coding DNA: TGTGCCAGTAGTATTAACTCGGTGGGCACTGAAGCTTTCTTT.

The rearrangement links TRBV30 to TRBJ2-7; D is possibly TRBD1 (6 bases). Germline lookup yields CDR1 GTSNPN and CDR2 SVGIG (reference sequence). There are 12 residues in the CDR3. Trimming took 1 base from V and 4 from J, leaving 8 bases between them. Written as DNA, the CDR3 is TGTGCCTGGAGTGAGGACAGTTACGAGCAGTACTTC. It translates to CAWSEDSYEQYF. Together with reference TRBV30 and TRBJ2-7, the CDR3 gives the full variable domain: SQTIHQWPATLVQPVGSPLSLECTVEGTSNPNLYWYRQAAGRGLQLLFYSVGIGQISSEVPQNLSASRPQDRQFILSSKKLLLSDSGFYLCAWSEDSYEQYFGPGTRLTVT.

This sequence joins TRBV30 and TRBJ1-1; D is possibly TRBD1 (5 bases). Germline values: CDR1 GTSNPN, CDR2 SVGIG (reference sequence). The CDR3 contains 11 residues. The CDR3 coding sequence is TGTGCTTTCTCCTGGACAAGTGAAGCTTTCTTT. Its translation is CAFSWTSEAFF.

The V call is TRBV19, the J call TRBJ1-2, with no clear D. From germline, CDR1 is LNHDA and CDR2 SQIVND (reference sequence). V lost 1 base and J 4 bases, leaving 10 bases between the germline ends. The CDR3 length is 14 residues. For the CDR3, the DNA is TGTGCCAGTAGTATAGTCCCGGAGTCCTATGGCTACACCTTC. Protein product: CASSIVPESYGYTF.

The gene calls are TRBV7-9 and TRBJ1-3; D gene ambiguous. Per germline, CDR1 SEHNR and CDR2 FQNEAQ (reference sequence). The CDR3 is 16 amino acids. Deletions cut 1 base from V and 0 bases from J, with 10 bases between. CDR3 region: CASSLGSPNSGNTIYF. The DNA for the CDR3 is TGTGCCAGCAGCTTAGGTTCCCCTAACTCTGGAAACACCATATATTTT.

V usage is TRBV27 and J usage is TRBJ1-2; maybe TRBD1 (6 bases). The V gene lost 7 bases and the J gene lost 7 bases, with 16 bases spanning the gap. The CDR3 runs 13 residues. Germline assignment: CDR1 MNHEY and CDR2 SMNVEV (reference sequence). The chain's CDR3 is CASTQGGGSGYTF. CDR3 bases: TGTGCCAGCACCCAAGGGGGTGGAAGTGGCTACACCTTC.

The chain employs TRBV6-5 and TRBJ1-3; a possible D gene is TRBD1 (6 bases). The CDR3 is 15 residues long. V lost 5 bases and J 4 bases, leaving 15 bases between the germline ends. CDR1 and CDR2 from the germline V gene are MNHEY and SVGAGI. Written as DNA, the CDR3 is TGTGCCAGCAGTATATGGGACATCCGGGGAAACACCATATATTTT. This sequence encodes CASSIWDIRGNTIYF.

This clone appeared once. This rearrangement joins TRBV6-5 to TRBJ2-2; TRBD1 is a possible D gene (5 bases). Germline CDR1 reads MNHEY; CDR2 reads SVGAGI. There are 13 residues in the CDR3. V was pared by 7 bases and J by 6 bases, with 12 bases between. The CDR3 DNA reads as TGTGCCAGCATATCAGGGCATGCCGGGGAGCTGTTTTTT. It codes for CASISGHAGELFF.

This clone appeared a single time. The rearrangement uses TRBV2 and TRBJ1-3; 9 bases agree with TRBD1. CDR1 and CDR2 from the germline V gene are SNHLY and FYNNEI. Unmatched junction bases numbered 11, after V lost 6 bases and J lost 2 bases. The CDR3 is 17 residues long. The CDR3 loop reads CASSRSQGAGAGNTIYF. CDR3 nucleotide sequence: TGTGCCAGCAGCAGATCACAGGGGGCCGGTGCTGGAAACACCATATATTTT.

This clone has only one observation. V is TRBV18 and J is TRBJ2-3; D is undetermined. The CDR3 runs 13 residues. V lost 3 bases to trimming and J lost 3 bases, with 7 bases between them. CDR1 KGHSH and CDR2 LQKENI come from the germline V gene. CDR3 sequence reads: CASSPKSTDTQYF. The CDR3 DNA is TGTGCCAGCTCACCGAAGTCGACAGATACGCAGTATTTT.

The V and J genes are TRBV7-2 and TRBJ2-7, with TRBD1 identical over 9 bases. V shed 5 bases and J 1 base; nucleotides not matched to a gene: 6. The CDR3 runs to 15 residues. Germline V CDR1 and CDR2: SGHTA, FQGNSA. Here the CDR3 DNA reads TGTGCCAGCAGCCATGGACAGGGGACTTCCTACGAGCAGTACTTC. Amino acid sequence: CASSHGQGTSYEQYF.

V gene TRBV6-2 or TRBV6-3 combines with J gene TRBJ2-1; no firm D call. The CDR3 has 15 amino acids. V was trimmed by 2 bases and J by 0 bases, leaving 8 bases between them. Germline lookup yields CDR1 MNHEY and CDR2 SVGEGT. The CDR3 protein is CASSYGVSSYNEQFF. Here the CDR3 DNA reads TGTGCCAGCAGTTACGGGGTAAGCTCCTACAATGAGCAGTTCTTC.

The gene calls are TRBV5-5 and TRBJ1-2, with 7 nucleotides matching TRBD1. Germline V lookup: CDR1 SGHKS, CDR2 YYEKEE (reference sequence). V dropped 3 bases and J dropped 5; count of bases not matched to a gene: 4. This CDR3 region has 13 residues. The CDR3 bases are TGTGCCAGCAGCTCCCAGGGGGTTTATGGCTACACCTTC. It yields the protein CASSSQGVYGYTF. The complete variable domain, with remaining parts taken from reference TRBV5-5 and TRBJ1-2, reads DAGVTQSPTHLIKTRGQQVTLRCSPISGHKSVSWYQQVLGQGPQFIFQYYEKEERGRGNFPDRFSARQFPNYSSELNVNALLLGDSALYLCASSSQGVYGYTFGSGTRLTVV.

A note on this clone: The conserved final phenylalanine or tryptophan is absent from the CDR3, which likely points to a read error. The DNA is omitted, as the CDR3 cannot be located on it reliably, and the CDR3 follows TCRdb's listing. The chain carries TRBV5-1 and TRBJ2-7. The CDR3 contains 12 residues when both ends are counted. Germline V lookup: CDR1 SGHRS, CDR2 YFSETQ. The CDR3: CASSSTSRGTHL.

Written as DNA, the CDR3 is TGTGCCAGCAGGTATCAGGGAATTAACTATGGCTACACCTTC. Its translation: CASRYQGINYGYTF. This chain connects TRBV28 to TRBJ1-2; possibly TRBD1 for D (5 bases). In germline, CDR1 is MDHEN, CDR2 SYDVKM. Trimming removed 6 bases at V and 1 base at J, with 12 bases between. This CDR3 is built from 14 residues.

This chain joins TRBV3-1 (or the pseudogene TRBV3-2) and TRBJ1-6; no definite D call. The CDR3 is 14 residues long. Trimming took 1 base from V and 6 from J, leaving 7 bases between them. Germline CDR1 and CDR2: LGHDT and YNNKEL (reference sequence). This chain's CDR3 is CASSQGPSNSPLHF. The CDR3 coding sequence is TGTGCCAGCAGCCAAGGACCGAGTAATTCACCCCTCCACTTT.

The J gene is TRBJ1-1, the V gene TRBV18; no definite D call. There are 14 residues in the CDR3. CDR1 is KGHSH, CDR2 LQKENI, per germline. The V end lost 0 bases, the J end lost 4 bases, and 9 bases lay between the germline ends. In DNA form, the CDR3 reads TGTGCCAGCTCACCACCTCGTCCGTCCACTGAAGCTTTCTTT. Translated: CASSPPRPSTEAFF.

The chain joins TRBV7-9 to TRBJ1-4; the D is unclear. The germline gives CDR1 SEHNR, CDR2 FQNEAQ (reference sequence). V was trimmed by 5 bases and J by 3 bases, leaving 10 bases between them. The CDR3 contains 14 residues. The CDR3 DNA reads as TGTGCCAGCAGCCCACCAGGCCCTAATGAAAAACTGTTTTTT. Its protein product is CASSPPGPNEKLFF. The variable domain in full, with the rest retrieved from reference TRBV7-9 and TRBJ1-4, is DTGVSQNPRHKITKRGQNVTFRCDPISEHNRLYWYRQTLGQGPEFLTYFQNEAQLEKSRLLSDRFSAERPKGSFSTLEIQRTEQGDSAMYLCASSPPGPNEKLFFGSGTQLSVL.

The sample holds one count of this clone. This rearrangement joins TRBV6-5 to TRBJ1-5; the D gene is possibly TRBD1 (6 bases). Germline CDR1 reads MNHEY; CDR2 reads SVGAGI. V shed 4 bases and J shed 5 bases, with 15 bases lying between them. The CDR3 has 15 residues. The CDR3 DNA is TGTGCCAGCAGTTTTTCTGGACAGTCTCATCAGCCCCAGCATTTT. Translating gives CASSFSGQSHQPQHF.

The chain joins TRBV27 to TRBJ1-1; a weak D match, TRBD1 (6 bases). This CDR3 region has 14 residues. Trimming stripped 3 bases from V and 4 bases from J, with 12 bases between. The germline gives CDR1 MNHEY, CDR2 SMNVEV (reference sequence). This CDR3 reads CASSFIQGSTEAFF. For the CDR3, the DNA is TGTGCCAGCAGTTTCATACAGGGCTCCACTGAAGCTTTCTTT.

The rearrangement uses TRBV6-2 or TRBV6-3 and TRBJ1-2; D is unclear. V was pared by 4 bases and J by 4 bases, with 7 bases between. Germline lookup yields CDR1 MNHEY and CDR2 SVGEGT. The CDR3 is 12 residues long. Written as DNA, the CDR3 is TGTGCCAGCAGTTCCCCCGTCTATGGCTACACCTTC. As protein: CASSSPVYGYTF.

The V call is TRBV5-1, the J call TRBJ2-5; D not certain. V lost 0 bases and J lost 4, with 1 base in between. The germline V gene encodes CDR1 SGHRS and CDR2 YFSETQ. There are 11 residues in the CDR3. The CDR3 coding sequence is TGCGCCAGCAGCTTGGTAGAGACCCAGTACTTC. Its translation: CASSLVETQYF.

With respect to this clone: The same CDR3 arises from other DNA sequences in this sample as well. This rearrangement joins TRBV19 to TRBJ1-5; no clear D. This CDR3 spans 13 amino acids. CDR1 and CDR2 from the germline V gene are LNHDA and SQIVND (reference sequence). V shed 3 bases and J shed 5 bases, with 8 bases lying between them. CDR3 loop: CASSIVGHQPQHF. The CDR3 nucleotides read TGTGCCAGTAGTATTGTGGGTCATCAGCCCCAGCATTTT.